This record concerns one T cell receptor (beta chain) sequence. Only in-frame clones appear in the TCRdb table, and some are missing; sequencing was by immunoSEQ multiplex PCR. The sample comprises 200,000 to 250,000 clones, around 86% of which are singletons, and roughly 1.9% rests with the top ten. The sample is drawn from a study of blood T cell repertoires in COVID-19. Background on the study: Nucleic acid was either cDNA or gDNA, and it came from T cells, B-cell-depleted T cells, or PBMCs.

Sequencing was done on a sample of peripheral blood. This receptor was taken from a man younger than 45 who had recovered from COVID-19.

CDR3 DNA: TGCGCCAGCAGTGAGACCGACAGAAACCAGCCCCAGCATTTT. This translates into CASSETDRNQPQHF. The chain employs TRBV10-2 and TRBJ1-5; perhaps TRBD1 as D (5 bases). The CDR3 has 14 amino acids. Germline V gene lookup returns CDR1 WSHSY and CDR2 SAAADI. V shed 2 bases and J shed 7 bases, with 12 bases lying between them.